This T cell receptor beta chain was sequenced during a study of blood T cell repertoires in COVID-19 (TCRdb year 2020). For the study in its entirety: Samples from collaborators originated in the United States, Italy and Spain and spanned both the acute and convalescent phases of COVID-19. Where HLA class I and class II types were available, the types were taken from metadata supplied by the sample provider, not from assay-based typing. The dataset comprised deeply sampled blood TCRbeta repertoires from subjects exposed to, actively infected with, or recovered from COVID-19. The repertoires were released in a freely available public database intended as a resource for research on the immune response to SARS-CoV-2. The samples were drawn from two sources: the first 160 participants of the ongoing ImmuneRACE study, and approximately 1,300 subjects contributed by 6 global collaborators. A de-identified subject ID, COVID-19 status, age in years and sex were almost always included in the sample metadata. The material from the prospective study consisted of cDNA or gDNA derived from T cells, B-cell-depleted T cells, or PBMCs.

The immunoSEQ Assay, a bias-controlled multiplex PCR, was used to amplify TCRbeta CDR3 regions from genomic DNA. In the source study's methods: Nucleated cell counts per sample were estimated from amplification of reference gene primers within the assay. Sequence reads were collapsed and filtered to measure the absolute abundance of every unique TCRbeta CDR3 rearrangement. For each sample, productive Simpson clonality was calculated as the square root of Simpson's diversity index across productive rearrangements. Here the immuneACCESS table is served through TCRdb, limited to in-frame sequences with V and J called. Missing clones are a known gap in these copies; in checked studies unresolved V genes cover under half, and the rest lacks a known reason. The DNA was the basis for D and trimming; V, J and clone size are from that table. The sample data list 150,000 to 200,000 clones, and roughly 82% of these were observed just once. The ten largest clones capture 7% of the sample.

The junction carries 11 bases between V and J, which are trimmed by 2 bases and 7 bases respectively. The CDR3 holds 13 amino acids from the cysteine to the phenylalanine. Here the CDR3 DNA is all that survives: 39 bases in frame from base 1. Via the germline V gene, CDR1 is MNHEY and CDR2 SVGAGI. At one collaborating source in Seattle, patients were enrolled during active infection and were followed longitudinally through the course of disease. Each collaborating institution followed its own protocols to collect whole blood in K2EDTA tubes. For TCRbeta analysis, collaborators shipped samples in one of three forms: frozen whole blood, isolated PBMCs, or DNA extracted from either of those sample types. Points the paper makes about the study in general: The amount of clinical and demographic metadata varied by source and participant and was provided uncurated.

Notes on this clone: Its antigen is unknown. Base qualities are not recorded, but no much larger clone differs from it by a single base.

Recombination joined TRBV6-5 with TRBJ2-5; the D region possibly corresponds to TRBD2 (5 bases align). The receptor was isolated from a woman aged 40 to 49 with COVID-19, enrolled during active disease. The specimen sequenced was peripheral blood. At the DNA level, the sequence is TGTGCCAGCAGTTACACCGGGATTGCGACCCAGTACTTC. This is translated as CASSYTGIATQYF.